This T cell receptor beta chain was found in a study of T cells in localized non-small cell lung cancer. Study findings and constraints: Compared with tumor, uninvolved adjacent lung displayed greater T cell clonality, ranking highest overall.

A word on this clone: Its antigen is undetermined.

Per germline, CDR1 SEHNR and CDR2 FQNEAQ (reference sequence). After removal of 5 bases from V and 3 bases from J, the junction contained 5 bases not matched to a gene. The CDR3 is 15 residues long. Generated by immunoSEQ multiplex PCR, the TCRdb table keeps only in-frame clones and is missing some. The sample has just over 20,000 clones; 85% to 90% are singletons. The sample was PBMCs, taken before any cancer treatment. This chain connects TRBV7-9 to TRBJ1-3; 9 positions match TRBD1. This clonotype was obtained from a woman aged 35-75 years with stage II squamous cell lung carcinoma. In DNA form, the CDR3 reads TGTGCCAGCAGCCCGGGGACAGGGCTTGGAAACACCATATATTTT. Residues: CASSPGTGLGNTIYF.